This paragraph reports one TCR beta chain. Its target is unknown. Germline CDR1 is SGHDT and CDR2 is YYEEEE. V was trimmed by 3 bases and J by 1 base, leaving 11 bases between them. This CDR3 is built from 14 residues. This entry comes from a study of T cells in localized non-small cell lung cancer. Study-level findings and limits: In adjacent lung appeared a median about 58 of the top 100 tumor clones.

Sequencing used immunoSEQ multiplex PCR; TCRdb keeps in-frame clones, though not all of them. Among 40,000 or so clones listed, about 76% were seen once. The sequences come from peripheral blood mononuclear cells, collected before any cancer treatment. This receptor was identified in a male donor at least 60 years old with stage II lung adenocarcinoma. V gene TRBV5-6 combines with J gene TRBJ2-7; D is tentatively TRBD1 or TRBD2 (6 bases each). The CDR3 nucleotides are TGTGCCAGCAGCTCCGGGGGCTCTTCCTACGAGCAGTACTTC. This sequence encodes CASSSGGSSYEQYF.